The 28 T cell receptor beta chains presented below share a single source sample, sequenced in a study of memory CD4+ T cells and cytomegalovirus serostatus. Clones were read by immunoSEQ multiplex PCR, and TCRdb kept only the in-frame ones, dropping some. The repertoire includes 45,000 to 50,000 clones, about three quarters of them detected once, and just over 0.6% sits in the top ten. Single viable CD3+CD4+CD8-CD45RO+ cells were sorted as the memory CD4+ T cells. Sequenced input: memory CD4+ T cells from blood. The receptors were sampled from an adult in good health and CMV-seronegative.

The chain has TRBV11-3 and TRBJ1-1; D may be TRBD1 (6 bases). CDR1 is SGHNT, CDR2 YENEEA, per germline. The ends were cut back, 1 base at V and 8 bases at J, with 11 bases in the middle. The CDR3 is 13 amino acids. The CDR3 DNA reads TGTGCCAGCAGCTTAGGCCTACAGGGCGAAGCTTTCTTT. As protein: CASSLGLQGEAFF.

This clone was observed a single time. J is TRBJ2-5 and V is TRBV11-2; no clear D. CDR1 and CDR2 (germline): SGHAT, FQNNGV. The CDR3 covers 14 residues. Trimming removed 1 base at V and 1 base at J, with 7 bases between. The CDR3: CASSLGSFQETQYF. CDR3 coding DNA: TGTGCCAGCAGCTTAGGGTCCTTCCAAGAGACCCAGTACTTC.

CDR3 in amino acids: CASSPQPTALAPNEQFF. CDR3 in DNA: TGTGCCAGCTCACCACAGCCAACCGCACTCGCACCCAATGAGCAGTTCTTC. The chain couples TRBV18 to TRBJ2-1; D unresolved. The CDR3 is 17 amino acids. Germline assignment: CDR1 KGHSH and CDR2 LQKENI. The V end was cut by 1 base, the J end by 6 bases, with 19 bases between. Variable domain in full (rest from reference TRBV18 and TRBJ2-1): NAGVMQNPRHLVRRRGQEARLRCSPMKGHSHVYWYRQLPEEGLKFMVYLQKENIIDESGMPKERFSAEFPKEGPSILRIQQVVRGDSAAYFCASSPQPTALAPNEQFFGPGTRLTVL.

The genes are TRBV6-1 and TRBJ1-5; unclear D gene. The CDR3 contains 14 residues. The V end was cut by 2 bases, the J end by 2 bases, with 7 bases between. Germline V CDR1 and CDR2: MNHNS, SASEGT. The CDR3 DNA reads as TGTGCCAGCAGTGAACGGGTCGGCAATCAGCCCCAGCATTTT. The encoded protein is CASSERVGNQPQHF.

The chain recombines TRBV6-6 with TRBJ2-3; D is unclear. CDR1 MNHNY and CDR2 SVGAGI come from the germline V gene (reference sequence). V was trimmed by 0 bases and J by 5 bases, leaving 6 bases between them. This CDR3 has 13 amino acids. The CDR3 region is CASSYSQRDTQYF. The CDR3 DNA sequence: TGTGCCAGCAGTTACTCGCAGCGAGATACGCAGTATTTT.

The J gene is TRBJ2-7, the V gene TRBV18; D might be TRBD2 (6 bases). Trimming took off 10 bases at V and 4 bases at J, with 14 bases between the two ends. Looked up from germline, CDR1 is KGHSH and CDR2 is LQKENI. This CDR3 contains 12 residues. The CDR3 here is CATTGESYEQYF. The CDR3 DNA reads TGTGCCACAACGGGGGAAAGTTACGAGCAGTACTTC.

The V and J genes are TRBV6-6 and TRBJ1-3; D is ambiguous. V lost 0 bases and J lost 0, with 9 bases in between. Looked up from germline, CDR1 is MNHNY and CDR2 is SVGAGI (reference sequence). This CDR3 is 16 amino acids long. The CDR3 bases are TGTGCCAGCAGTTACTCTGCGGTTCGCTCTGGAAACACCATATATTTT. Translation gives CASSYSAVRSGNTIYF.

Only a few counts were recorded for this clone. Other DNA sequences from this sample encode an identical CDR3 as well. The rearrangement joins TRBV30 to TRBJ1-3; D uncertain. Germline-derived CDR1 and CDR2 are GTSNPN and SVGIG (reference sequence). V dropped 2 bases and J dropped 0 bases, with 8 bases sitting between them. This CDR3 has 14 residues. CDR3 nucleotides: TGTGCCTGGAGTCTGGAGCGCTCTGGAAACACCATATATTTT. Its translation is CAWSLERSGNTIYF.

By sample share, this clone is medium-sized. The V and J genes are TRBV5-1 and TRBJ1-1; D is unclear. From germline, CDR1 is SGHRS and CDR2 YFSETQ. This CDR3 spans 15 amino acids. V lost 4 bases, J lost 0 bases, and 13 bases lay in between. The CDR3 reads CASSTVFSMNTEAFF. In DNA, the CDR3 is TGCGCCAGCAGCACGGTCTTTAGCATGAACACTGAAGCTTTCTTT.

V gene TRBV2 combines with J gene TRBJ1-1; no reliable D call. Trimming took off 6 bases at V and 1 base at J, with 6 bases between the two ends. Looked up from germline, CDR1 is SNHLY and CDR2 is FYNNEI. The CDR3 is 12 amino acids. CDR3 bases: TGTGCCAGCAGCAACACGAACACTGAAGCTTTCTTT. Translation gives CASSNTNTEAFF.

The chain combines TRBV6-1 with TRBJ2-7, with D possibly called TRBD1 or TRBD2 (5 bases each). The CDR3 contains 14 residues. Trimming left V 4 bases short and J 3 bases short, with 13 bases between. Germline assignment: CDR1 MNHNS and CDR2 SASEGT. CDR3 nucleotides: TGTGCCAGCAGTGTTGGGACGCGGAGCTACGAGCAGTACTTC. Protein: CASSVGTRSYEQYF.

The rearrangement uses TRBV6-5 and TRBJ2-1, with D possibly matching TRBD2 (5 bases). Trimming stripped 0 bases from V and 8 bases from J, with 14 bases between. Germline CDR1 reads MNHEY; CDR2 reads SVGAGI. The CDR3 extends over 15 amino acids. CDR3 nucleotide sequence: TGTGCCAGCAGTTACTCGTCTCGGGGTCGCGATGAGCAGTTCTTC. Amino acid sequence: CASSYSSRGRDEQFF.

This clone was seen only once. V usage is TRBV11-3 and J usage is TRBJ2-5; no definite D call. Trimming took off 1 base at V and 2 bases at J, with 8 bases between the two ends. This CDR3 is 14 amino acids long. Germline V gene lookup returns CDR1 SGHNT and CDR2 YENEEA. CDR3 coding DNA: TGTGCCAGCAGCTTAGGGGCAGCTCAAGAGACCCAGTACTTC. It specifies CASSLGAAQETQYF.

V is TRBV4-1 and J is TRBJ2-5, with 10 positions matching TRBD1. The CDR3 is 14 amino acids. Germline trimming cut 4 bases from V and 4 bases from J; bases unmatched to any gene: 3. Germline V lookup: CDR1 MGHRA, CDR2 YSYEKL. The DNA of the CDR3 is TGCGCCAGCAGCCTTTGGGACAGGGGAGAGACCCAGTACTTC. Translated: CASSLWDRGETQYF.

The V and J genes are TRBV18 and TRBJ1-4; D is ambiguous. The CDR3 runs to 15 residues. Trimming stripped 3 bases from V and 0 bases from J, with 8 bases between. Germline-derived CDR1 and CDR2 are KGHSH and LQKENI. The CDR3 loop reads CASSPPEATNEKLFF. The CDR3 coding sequence is TGTGCCAGCTCACCGCCGGAGGCAACTAATGAAAAACTGTTTTTT.

V gene TRBV29-1 combines with J gene TRBJ2-1; no definite D call. Germline loops: CDR1 SQVTM, CDR2 ANQGSEA. V dropped 0 bases and J dropped 9 bases, with 9 bases sitting between them. This CDR3 contains 12 residues. The CDR3 nucleotides read TGCAGCGTTGAAGATCCAGGAAGTGAGCAGTTCTTC. It encodes CSVEDPGSEQFF.

The chain uses TRBV5-5 and TRBJ1-1; the D is unclear. V lost 7 bases to trimming and J lost 1 base, with 8 bases between them. This CDR3 is built from 12 residues. CDR1 SGHKS and CDR2 YYEKEE come from the germline V gene (reference sequence). This CDR3 is CASSIGNTEAFF. CDR3 bases: TGTGCCAGCTCGATCGGGAACACTGAAGCTTTCTTT.

Notes on this clone: Germline and junction disagree at one end, which may indicate a read error. This chain joins TRBV6-1 and TRBJ1-5; D ambiguous. The CDR3 sequence is 13 residues long. From germline, CDR1 is MNHNS and CDR2 SASEGT. CDR3 in amino acids: CASREDGNQPQHF. The CDR3 nucleotides read TGTGCCAGCAGGGAAGACGGCAATCAGCCCCAGCATTTT.

The CDR3 DNA follows: TGTGCCAGCAGTTACGTAGCCTCGTACCAAGAGACCCAGTACTTC. This translates into CASSYVASYQETQYF. This sequence joins TRBV6-5 and TRBJ2-5; D is unclear. This CDR3 has 15 amino acids. Looked up from germline, CDR1 is MNHEY and CDR2 is SVGAGI. Trimming took off 2 bases at V and 0 bases at J, with 10 bases between the two ends.

This clone was counted between two and nine times. The V gene is TRBV10-3, the J gene TRBJ2-7, with 10 bases identical to TRBD1. The germline CDR1 and CDR2 sequences are ENHRY and SYGVKD. V was pared by 0 bases and J by 5 bases, with 7 bases of the junction left unmatched. The CDR3 sequence is 16 residues long. DNA for the CDR3: TGTGCCATCAGTGAGTCACGGGACAGGGGTTTCAACGAGCAGTACTTC. It codes for CAISESRDRGFNEQYF.

This chain joins TRBV29-1 and TRBJ2-1; 10 nucleotides match TRBD2. From germline, CDR1 is SQVTM and CDR2 ANQGSEA. There are 14 residues in the CDR3. The V segment lost 6 bases and the J segment 6 bases; nucleotides outside the gene matches: 8. CDR3 in amino acids: CSVLSGGALNEQFF. Here the CDR3 DNA reads TGCAGCGTCCTCAGCGGGGGGGCCCTCAATGAGCAGTTCTTC.

This rearrangement joins TRBV25-1 to TRBJ1-6; TRBD1 matches 7 bases. Per germline, CDR1 MGHDK and CDR2 SYGVNS. The junction had 6 bases not matched to a gene; V was cut back by 3 bases and J by 7 bases. The CDR3 contains 15 residues. In DNA, the CDR3 is TGTGCCAGCAGTGATGACAGGGCTGGGAATTCACCCCTCCACTTT. This gives the protein CASSDDRAGNSPLHF.

The chain recombines TRBV11-2 with TRBJ1-2, with D unresolved. The germline V gene has CDR1 SGHAT and CDR2 FQNNGV. The CDR3 is made up of 13 amino acids. Trimming left V 0 bases short and J 8 bases short, with 10 bases between. CDR3 in DNA: TGTGCCAGCAGCTTAGATCTCCAAAGAGGCTACACCTTC. Translated: CASSLDLQRGYTF.

This clone was seen only a few times. The chain uses TRBV4-1 and TRBJ2-3, with unresolved D. The length of the CDR3 is 19 residues. V was cut by 4 bases and J by 0 bases, with 23 bases left in between. Germline lookup yields CDR1 MGHRA and CDR2 YSYEKL. CDR3 bases: TGCGCCAGCAGCCTGAACCATATGTCAACTATCACTAGCACAGATACGCAGTATTTT. It is translated as CASSLNHMSTITSTDTQYF.

The V gene is TRBV19, the J gene TRBJ1-1; D might be TRBD1 (5 bases). The CDR3 totals 13 residues. Per the germline V gene, CDR1 is LNHDA and CDR2 is SQIVND (reference sequence). Trimming took 9 bases from V and 0 from J, leaving 11 bases between them. CDR3 nucleotides: TGTGCCAGCAGGGACGACGTGAACACTGAAGCTTTCTTT. It translates to CASRDDVNTEAFF.

CDR3 loop: CASTRVGEHEKLFF. For the CDR3, the DNA is TGTGCCAGTACCAGAGTGGGGGAACATGAAAAACTGTTTTTT. The chain employs TRBV19 and TRBJ1-4, with TRBD1 as a possible D gene (5 bases). From germline, CDR1 is LNHDA and CDR2 SQIVND (reference sequence). The CDR3 runs to 14 residues. V was pared by 7 bases and J by 6 bases, with 15 bases between.

The chain combines TRBV6-1 with TRBJ1-5; no firm D call. The V end lost 1 base, the J end lost 3 bases, and 16 bases lay between the germline ends. The CDR3 has 17 amino acids. Germline values: CDR1 MNHNS, CDR2 SASEGT. The CDR3 sequence: CASSEGRVGNLNQPQHF. The CDR3 DNA sequence: TGTGCCAGCAGTGAAGGACGGGTCGGGAACCTCAATCAGCCCCAGCATTTT.

This clone occurred once. The chain is built from TRBV5-1 and TRBJ2-7; 14 positions match TRBD2. This CDR3 comprises 15 residues. V shed 0 bases, J shed 6 bases, and the junction held 2 bases outside the gene matches. CDR1 is SGHRS, CDR2 YFSETQ, per germline. CDR3 nucleotide sequence: TGCGCCAGCAGCTTGGCCGGGACTAGCGGGGGCGAGCAGTACTTC. It translates to CASSLAGTSGGEQYF.